The table lists the clone carrying this TCR beta chain with many counts. Its matching antigen is unknown. Authors' processing steps: In papillary thyroid cancer, a distant-metastasis classifier was built using CDR3 differences across clinicopathological groups. TCRdb called clones again from the PCR reads with MiXCR. In this record, the V and J calls reflect TCRdb's handling and not the investigators' own analysis. The repertoire consists of 35,000 to 50,000 clones, with about 3.2% occurring once and the leading ten covering approximately 10%. The data are from a study of metastatic and nonmetastatic thyroid tumors. Study-level background: Patients with malignant and benign thyroid disease provided blood and tumor or nodule tissue, whose repertoires were compared.

Study results and limitations: TCR beta diversity was reportedly significantly higher in malignant thyroid tumors than benign nodules, in blood and tumor.

Patients underwent thyroid surgery, and none had received any treatment before it. The CDR3 consists of 13 residues. Trimming took 1 base from V and 12 from J, leaving 13 bases between them. CDR1 is LGHNA, CDR2 YNFKEQ, per germline. What was sequenced was blood. The source is a female donor with papillary thyroid cancer or a benign thyroid nodule (not recorded which). Some clones in this sample may be carry-over from other donors' samples. V is TRBV4-2 and J is TRBJ2-1; tentatively, D is TRBD1 or TRBD2 (5 bases each). CDR3 region: CASSQGPGRTQFF. CDR3 sequence (DNA): TGTGCCAGCAGCCAAGGTCCGGGACGTACGCAGTTCTTC.